The TCR beta chain under discussion was sequenced for a study of naive and memory T cell subsets. Worth noting for this clonotype: Germline and junction disagree at one end, which may indicate a read error.

Two oligonucleotides, mixed equimolar, formed the beta constant-region primer covering TRBC1 and TRBC2. Nested alpha and beta constant-region primers with the SP2 primer drove four PCR rounds on ligated cDNA. One entry per CDR3 protein, called by TCRdb with MiXCR from the UMI-ligation and nested PCR reads. This table holds 95,000 to 150,000 distinct CDR3 sequences, 35% to 40% found once. Germline CDR1 is SGHAT and CDR2 is FQNNGV. CDR3 size: 19 residues. Sequenced sample: central memory CD4+ T cells from blood. The TCR sequence derives from a human donor in good health. This chain uses TRBV11-2 with TRBJ2-6, with no clear D. The CDR3: CASSLYWLAVPSGTNVLTF. DNA of the CDR3: TGTGCCAGCAGCTTATACTGGTTAGCTGTACCTTCTGGGACCAACGTCCTGACTTTC. Full variable domain (remainder filled in from reference TRBV11-2 and TRBJ2-6): EAGVAQSPRYKIIEKRQSVAFWCNPISGHATLYWYQQILGQGPKLLIQFQNNGVVDDSQLPKDRFSAERLKGVDSTLKIQPAKLEDSAVYLCASSLYWLAVPSGTNVLTFGAGSRLTVL.